A single sample is the source of the 3 T cell receptor beta chains below, sequenced in a study of technical replicates of blood from four donors (TCRdb year 2017). Receptor libraries were prepared by the immunoSEQ multiplex PCR assay. TCRdb obtained this table from immuneACCESS and retained in-frame rearrangements with V and J assigned. These tables miss some clones; where compared with another copy, unresolved V genes account for less than half of the shortfall, and the remainder is unexplained. This sample holds approximately 90,000 clones; approximately 95% were observed only once. Together, the top ten hold roughly 0.28% of the sample. The sample consisted of T cells isolated from PBMCs. The receptors were sampled from a human donor in good health.

This chain uses TRBV5-1 with TRBJ1-6; 10 bases map to TRBD1. Looked up from germline, CDR1 is SGHRS and CDR2 is YFSETQ. The CDR3 loop spans 15 amino acids. The trim removed 1 base at V and 10 bases at J, leaving 5 bases unmatched. CDR3 protein: CASSLKGTGASPLHF. The CDR3 DNA reads TGCGCCAGCAGCTTGAAGGGGACAGGGGCCTCACCCCTCCACTTT.

The chain carries TRBV29-1 and TRBJ1-1; 8 positions match TRBD1. J was trimmed by 4 bases and V by 7 bases; bases with no gene match: 8. There are 13 residues in the CDR3. The germline CDR1 and CDR2 sequences are SQVTM and ANQGSEA. The CDR3 loop is CSAQTGAGTEAFF. CDR3 sequence (DNA): TGCAGCGCCCAGACAGGGGCTGGCACTGAAGCTTTCTTT. Full variable domain (missing parts from reference TRBV29-1 and TRBJ1-1): SAVISQKPSRDICQRGTSLTIQCQVDSQVTMMFWYRQQPGQSLTLIATANQGSEATYESGFVIDKFPISRPNLTFSTLTVSNMSPEDSSIYLCSAQTGAGTEAFFGQGTRLTVV.

The chain carries TRBV20-1 and TRBJ2-1; D is undetermined. CDR1 and CDR2 from the germline V gene are DFQATT and SNEGSKA (reference sequence). Trimming took 6 bases from V and 7 from J, leaving 7 bases between them. The CDR3 totals 10 residues. The CDR3: CSAPENEQFF. CDR3 coding DNA: TGCAGTGCGCCTGAGAATGAGCAGTTCTTC.